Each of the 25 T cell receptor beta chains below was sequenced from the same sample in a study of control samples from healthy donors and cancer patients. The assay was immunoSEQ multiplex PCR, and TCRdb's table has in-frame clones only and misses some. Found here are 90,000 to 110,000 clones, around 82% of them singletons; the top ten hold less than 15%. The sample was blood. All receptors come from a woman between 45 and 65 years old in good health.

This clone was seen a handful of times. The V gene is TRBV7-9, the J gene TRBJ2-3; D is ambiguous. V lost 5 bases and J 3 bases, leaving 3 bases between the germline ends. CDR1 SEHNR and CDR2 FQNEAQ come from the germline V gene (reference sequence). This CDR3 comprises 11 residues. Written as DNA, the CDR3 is TGTGCCAGCAGCGTGACAGATACGCAGTATTTT. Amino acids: CASSVTDTQYF.

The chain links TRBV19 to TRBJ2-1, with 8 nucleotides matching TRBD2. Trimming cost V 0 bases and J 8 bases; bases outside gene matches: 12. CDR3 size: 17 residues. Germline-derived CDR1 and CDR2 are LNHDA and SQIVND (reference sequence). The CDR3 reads CASSIDRLGGADHEQFF. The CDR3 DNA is TGTGCCAGTAGTATAGATCGTCTCGGGGGGGCCGATCATGAGCAGTTCTTC. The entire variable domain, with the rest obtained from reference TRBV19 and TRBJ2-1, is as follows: DGGITQSPKYLFRKEGQNVTLSCEQNLNHDAMYWYRQDPGQGLRLIYYSQIVNDFQKGDIAEGYSVSREKKESFPLTVTSAQKNPTAFYLCASSIDRLGGADHEQFFGPGTRLTVL.

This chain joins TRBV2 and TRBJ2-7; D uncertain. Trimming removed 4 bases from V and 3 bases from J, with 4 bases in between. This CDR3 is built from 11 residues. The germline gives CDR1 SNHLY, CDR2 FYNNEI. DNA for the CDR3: TGTGCCAGCAGTGCCGGCTACGAGCAGTACTTC. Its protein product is CASSAGYEQYF.

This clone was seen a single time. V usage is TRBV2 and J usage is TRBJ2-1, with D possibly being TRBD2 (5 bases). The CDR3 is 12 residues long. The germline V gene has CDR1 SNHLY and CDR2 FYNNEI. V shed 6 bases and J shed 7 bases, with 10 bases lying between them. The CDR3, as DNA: TGTGCCAGCAGCCAAAGGAGGAATGAGCAGTTCTTC. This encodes CASSQRRNEQFF.

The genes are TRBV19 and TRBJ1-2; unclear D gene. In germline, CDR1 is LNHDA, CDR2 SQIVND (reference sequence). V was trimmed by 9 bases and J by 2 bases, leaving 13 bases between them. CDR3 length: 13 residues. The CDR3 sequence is CARREGVNYGYTF. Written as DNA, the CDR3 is TGTGCCAGAAGAGAGGGTGTGAACTATGGCTACACCTTC.

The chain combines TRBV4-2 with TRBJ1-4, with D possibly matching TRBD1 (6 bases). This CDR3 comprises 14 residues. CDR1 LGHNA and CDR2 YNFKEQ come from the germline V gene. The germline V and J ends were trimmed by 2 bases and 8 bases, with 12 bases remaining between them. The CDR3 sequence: CASSQLTGREKLFF. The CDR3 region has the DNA TGTGCCAGCAGCCAACTTACAGGGCGGGAAAAACTGTTTTTT.

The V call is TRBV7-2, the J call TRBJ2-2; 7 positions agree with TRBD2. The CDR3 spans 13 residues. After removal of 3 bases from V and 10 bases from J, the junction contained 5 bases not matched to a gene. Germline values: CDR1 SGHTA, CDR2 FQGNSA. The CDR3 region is CASSLGGNAELFF. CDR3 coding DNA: TGTGCCAGCAGCTTGGGGGGGAATGCGGAGCTGTTTTTT.

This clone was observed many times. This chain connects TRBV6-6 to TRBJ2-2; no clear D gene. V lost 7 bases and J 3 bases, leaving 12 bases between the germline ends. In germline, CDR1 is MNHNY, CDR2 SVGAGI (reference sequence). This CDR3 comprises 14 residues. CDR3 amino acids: CASTLQVDTGELFF. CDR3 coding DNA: TGTGCCAGCACCCTGCAGGTGGACACCGGGGAGCTGTTTTTT.

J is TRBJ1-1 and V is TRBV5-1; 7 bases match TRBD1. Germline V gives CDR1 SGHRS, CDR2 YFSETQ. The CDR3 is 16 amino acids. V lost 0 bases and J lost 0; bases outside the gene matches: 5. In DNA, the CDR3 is TGCGCCAGCAGCTTGGCTACAGGGGCTATGAACACTGAAGCTTTCTTT. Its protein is CASSLATGAMNTEAFF. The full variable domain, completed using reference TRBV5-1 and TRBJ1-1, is KAGVTQTPRYLIKTRGQQVTLSCSPISGHRSVSWYQQTPGQGLQFLFEYFSETQRNKGNFPGRFSGRQFSNSRSEMNVSTLELGDSALYLCASSLATGAMNTEAFFGQGTRLTVV.

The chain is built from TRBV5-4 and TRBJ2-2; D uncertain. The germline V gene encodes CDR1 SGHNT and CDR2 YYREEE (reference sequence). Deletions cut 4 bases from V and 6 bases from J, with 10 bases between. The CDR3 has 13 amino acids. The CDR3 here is CASSPARSGELFF. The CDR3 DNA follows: TGTGCCAGCAGCCCGGCCAGATCCGGGGAGCTGTTTTTT.

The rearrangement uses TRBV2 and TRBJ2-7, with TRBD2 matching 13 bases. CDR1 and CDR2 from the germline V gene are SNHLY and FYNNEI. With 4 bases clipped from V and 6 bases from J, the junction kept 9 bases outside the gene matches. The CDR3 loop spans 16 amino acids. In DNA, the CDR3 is TGTGCCAGCAGTGGGACTAGCGGGAGCTACGGCGGCGAGCAGTACTTC. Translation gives CASSGTSGSYGGEQYF.

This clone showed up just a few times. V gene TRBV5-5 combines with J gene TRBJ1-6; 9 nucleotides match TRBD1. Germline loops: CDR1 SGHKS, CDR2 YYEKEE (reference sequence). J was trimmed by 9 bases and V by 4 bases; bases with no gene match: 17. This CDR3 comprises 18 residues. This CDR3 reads CASSPIFRDRVIGSPLHF. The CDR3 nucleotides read TGTGCCAGCAGCCCGATCTTCCGGGACAGGGTTATAGGTTCACCCCTCCACTTT.

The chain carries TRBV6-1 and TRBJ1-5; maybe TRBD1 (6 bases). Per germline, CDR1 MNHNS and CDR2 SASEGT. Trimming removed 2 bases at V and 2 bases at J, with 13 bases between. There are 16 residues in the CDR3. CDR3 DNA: TGTGCCAGCAGTGAATTCGGGGGCGCGGGCAATCAGCCCCAGCATTTT. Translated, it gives CASSEFGGAGNQPQHF.

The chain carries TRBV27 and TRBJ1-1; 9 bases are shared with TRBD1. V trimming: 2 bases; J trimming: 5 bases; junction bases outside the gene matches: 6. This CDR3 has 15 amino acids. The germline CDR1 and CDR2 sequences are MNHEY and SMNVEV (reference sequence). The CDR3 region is CASSLKGQGGTEAFF. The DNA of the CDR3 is TGTGCCAGCAGTTTAAAGGGACAGGGTGGGACTGAAGCTTTCTTT.

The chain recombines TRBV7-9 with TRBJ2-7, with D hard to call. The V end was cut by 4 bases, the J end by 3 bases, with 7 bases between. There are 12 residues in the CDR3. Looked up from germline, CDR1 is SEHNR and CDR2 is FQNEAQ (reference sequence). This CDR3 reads CASSWDHYEQYF. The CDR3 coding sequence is TGTGCCAGCAGCTGGGATCACTACGAGCAGTACTTC.

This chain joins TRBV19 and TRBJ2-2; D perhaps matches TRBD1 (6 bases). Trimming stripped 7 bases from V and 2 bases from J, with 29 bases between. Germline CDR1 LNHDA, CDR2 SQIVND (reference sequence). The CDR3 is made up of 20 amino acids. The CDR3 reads CASIPKGDGYTHLNTGELFF. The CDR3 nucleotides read TGTGCCAGTATCCCAAAGGGGGACGGATACACCCATTTAAACACCGGGGAGCTGTTTTTT. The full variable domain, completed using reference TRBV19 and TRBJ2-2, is DGGITQSPKYLFRKEGQNVTLSCEQNLNHDAMYWYRQDPGQGLRLIYYSQIVNDFQKGDIAEGYSVSREKKESFPLTVTSAQKNPTAFYLCASIPKGDGYTHLNTGELFFGEGSRLTVL.

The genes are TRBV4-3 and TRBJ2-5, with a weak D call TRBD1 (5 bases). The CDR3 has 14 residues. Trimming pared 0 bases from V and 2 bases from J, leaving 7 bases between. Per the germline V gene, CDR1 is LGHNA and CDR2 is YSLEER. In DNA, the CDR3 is TGCGCCAGCAGCCAAGATACAGGTCAAGAGACCCAGTACTTC. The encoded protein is CASSQDTGQETQYF.

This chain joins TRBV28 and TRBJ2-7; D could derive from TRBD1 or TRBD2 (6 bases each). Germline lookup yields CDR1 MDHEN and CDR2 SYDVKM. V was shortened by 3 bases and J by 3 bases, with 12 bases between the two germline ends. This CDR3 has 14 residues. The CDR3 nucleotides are TGTGCCAGCAGTTTGCCAGGGGAGGTCTACGAGCAGTACTTC. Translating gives CASSLPGEVYEQYF.

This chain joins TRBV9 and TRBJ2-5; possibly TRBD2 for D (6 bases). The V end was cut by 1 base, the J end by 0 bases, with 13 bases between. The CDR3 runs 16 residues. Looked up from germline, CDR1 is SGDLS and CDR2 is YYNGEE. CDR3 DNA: TGTGCCAGCAGCGTATTCGGGGGTCCGTACCAAGAGACCCAGTACTTC. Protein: CASSVFGGPYQETQYF. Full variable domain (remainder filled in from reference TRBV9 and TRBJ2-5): DSGVTQTPKHLITATGQRVTLRCSPRSGDLSVYWYQQSLDQGLQFLIQYYNGEERAKGNILERFSAQQFPDLHSELNLSSLELGDSALYFCASSVFGGPYQETQYFGPGTRLLVL.

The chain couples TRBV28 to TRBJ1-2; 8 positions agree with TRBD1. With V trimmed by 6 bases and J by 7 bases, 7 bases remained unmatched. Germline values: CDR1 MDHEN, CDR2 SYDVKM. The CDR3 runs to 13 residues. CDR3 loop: CASSPGTGLGYTF. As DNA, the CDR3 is TGTGCCAGCAGCCCTGGGACAGGCCTTGGCTACACCTTC.

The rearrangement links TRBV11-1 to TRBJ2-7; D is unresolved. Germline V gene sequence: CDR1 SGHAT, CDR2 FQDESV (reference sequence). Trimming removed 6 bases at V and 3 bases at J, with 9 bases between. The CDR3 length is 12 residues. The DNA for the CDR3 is TGTGCCAGCAGTAACACGAACTACGAGCAGTACTTC. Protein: CASSNTNYEQYF.

CDR3: CASSLRSGGRITDTQYF. For the CDR3, the DNA is TGTGCCAGCAGCCTTCGGTCGGGGGGCCGGATCACAGATACGCAGTATTTT. This sequence joins TRBV14 and TRBJ2-3; D is perhaps TRBD2 (7 bases). Germline lookup yields CDR1 SGHDN and CDR2 FVKESK. The V gene lost 4 bases and the J gene lost 2 bases, with 19 bases spanning the gap. The CDR3 length is 17 residues. The entire variable domain, with the rest obtained from reference TRBV14 and TRBJ2-3, is as follows: EAGVTQFPSHSVIEKGQTVTLRCDPISGHDNLYWYRRVMGKEIKFLLHFVKESKQDESGMPNNRFLAERTGGTYSTLKVQPAELEDSGVYFCASSLRSGGRITDTQYFGPGTRLTVL.

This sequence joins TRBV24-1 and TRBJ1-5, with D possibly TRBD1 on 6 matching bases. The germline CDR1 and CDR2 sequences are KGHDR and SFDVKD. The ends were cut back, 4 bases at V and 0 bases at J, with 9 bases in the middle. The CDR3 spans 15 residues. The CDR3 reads CATSERGGSNQPQHF. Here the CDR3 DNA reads TGTGCCACCAGTGAAAGAGGGGGTAGCAATCAGCCCCAGCATTTT.

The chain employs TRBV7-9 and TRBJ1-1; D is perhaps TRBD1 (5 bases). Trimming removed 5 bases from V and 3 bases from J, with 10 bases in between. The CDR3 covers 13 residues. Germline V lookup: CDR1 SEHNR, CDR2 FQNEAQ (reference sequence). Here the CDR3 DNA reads TGTGCCAGCAGCGAGTTAGGGGACACTGAAGCTTTCTTT. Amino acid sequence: CASSELGDTEAFF. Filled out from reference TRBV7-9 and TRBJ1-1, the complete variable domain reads DTGVSQNPRHKITKRGQNVTFRCDPISEHNRLYWYRQTLGQGPEFLTYFQNEAQLEKSRLLSDRFSAERPKGSFSTLEIQRTEQGDSAMYLCASSELGDTEAFFGQGTRLTVV.

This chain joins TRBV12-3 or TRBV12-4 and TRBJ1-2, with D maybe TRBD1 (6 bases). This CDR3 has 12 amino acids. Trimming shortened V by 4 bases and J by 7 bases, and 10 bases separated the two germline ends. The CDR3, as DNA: TGTGCCAGCAGTTACAGGGCGGGTGGCTACACCTTC. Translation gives CASSYRAGGYTF.